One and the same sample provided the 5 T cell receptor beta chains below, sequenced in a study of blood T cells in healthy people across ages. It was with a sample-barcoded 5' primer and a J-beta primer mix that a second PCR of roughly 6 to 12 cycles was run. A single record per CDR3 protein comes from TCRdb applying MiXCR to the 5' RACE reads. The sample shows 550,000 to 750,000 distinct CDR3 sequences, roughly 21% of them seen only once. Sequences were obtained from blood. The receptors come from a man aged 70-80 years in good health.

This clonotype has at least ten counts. This CDR3 reads CASSLGQRLNEQFF. The CDR3 nucleotides read TGTGCCAGCAGCTTAGGCCAGAGATTAAATGAGCAGTTCTTC. The J gene is TRBJ2-1, the V gene TRBV7-2; D is unclear. Germline CDR1 SGHTA, CDR2 FQGNSA. The CDR3 runs 14 residues. V lost 1 base to trimming and J lost 7 bases, with 11 bases between them. Variable domain in full (rest from reference TRBV7-2 and TRBJ2-1): GAGVSQSPSNKVTEKGKDVELRCDPISGHTALYWYRQSLGQGLEFLIYFQGNSAPDKSGLPSDRFSAERTGGSVSTLTIQRTQQEDSAVYLCASSLGQRLNEQFFGPGTRLTVL.

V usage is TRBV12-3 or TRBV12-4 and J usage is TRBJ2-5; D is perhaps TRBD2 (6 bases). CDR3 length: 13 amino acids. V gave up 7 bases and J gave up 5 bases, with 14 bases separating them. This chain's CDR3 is CASTRGSYETQYF. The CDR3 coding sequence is TGTGCCAGCACTCGGGGGAGTTACGAGACCCAGTACTTC.

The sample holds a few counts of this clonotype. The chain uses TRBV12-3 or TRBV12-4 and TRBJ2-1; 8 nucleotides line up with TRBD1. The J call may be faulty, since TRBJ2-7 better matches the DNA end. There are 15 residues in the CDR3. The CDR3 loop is CASTNGQGSSYEQYF. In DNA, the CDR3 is TGTGCCAGCACCAATGGACAGGGCTCCTCCTACGAGCAGTACTTC.

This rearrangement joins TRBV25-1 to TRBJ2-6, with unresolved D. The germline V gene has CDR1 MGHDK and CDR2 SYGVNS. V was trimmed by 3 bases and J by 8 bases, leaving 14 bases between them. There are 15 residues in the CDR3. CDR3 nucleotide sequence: TGTGCCAGCAGTGACGGTCACACGGTGACCAACGTCCTGACTTTC. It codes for CASSDGHTVTNVLTF.

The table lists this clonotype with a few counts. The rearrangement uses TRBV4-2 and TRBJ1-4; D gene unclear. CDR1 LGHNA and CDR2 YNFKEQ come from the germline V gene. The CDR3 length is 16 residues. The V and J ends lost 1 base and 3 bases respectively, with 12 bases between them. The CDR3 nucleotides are TGTGCCAGCAGCCAAGGTGATACGGGGTCTAATGAAAAACTGTTTTTT. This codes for CASSQGDTGSNEKLFF.